What follows are 30 T cell receptor beta chains derived from one specimen sequenced in a study of CD8 T cells in Susac syndrome. RNA amounts of about 0.5 to 1 ug underwent reverse transcription with random hexamers. MiXCR was run by TCRdb on the immunoSEQ multiplex PCR reads, yielding one entry per CDR3 protein. The data hold 170,000 or so distinct CDR3 sequences, with roughly 96% observed a single time. Sequencing used CD8+ T cells from PBMCs. The receptors come from a human donor with multiple sclerosis.

This clonotype was counted only a few times. V is TRBV12-3 or TRBV12-4 and J is TRBJ2-7, with 7 bases that match TRBD2. The CDR3 is made up of 13 amino acids. V was clipped by 3 bases and J by 2 bases; unmatched bases: 1. CDR3 sequence: CASSFGTTYEQYF. CDR3 bases: TGTGCCAGCAGTTTCGGGACTACCTACGAGCAGTACTTC.

The CDR3 DNA reads TGTGCCAGCAGCGTAGAGCCCACTAGCGGGGGACCCGAGTTAACAGATACGCAGTATTTT. Protein product: CASSVEPTSGGPELTDTQYF. The chain has TRBV9 and TRBJ2-3; 11 bases agree with TRBD2. Germline loops: CDR1 SGDLS, CDR2 YYNGEE. V shed 0 bases, J shed 3 bases, and the junction held 15 bases outside the gene matches. The CDR3 spans 20 residues.

CDR3 sequence (DNA): TGCAGTGCAAAAGCCCCAGGGGGGGCGACCTACGAGCAGTACTTC. It yields the protein CSAKAPGGATYEQYF. The chain employs TRBV20-1 and TRBJ2-7; D possibly uses TRBD1 or TRBD2 (7 bases each). Germline loops: CDR1 DFQATT, CDR2 SNEGSKA (reference sequence). This CDR3 has 15 amino acids. Between the trimmed V and J ends, which lost 6 bases and 2 bases, there was a span of 20 bases.

J is TRBJ2-1 and V is TRBV7-2; 9 bases line up with TRBD1. J lost 14 bases, V lost 5 bases, and 4 bases had no gene match. The CDR3 totals 11 residues. CDR1 SGHTA and CDR2 FQGNSA come from the germline V gene. CDR3 sequence: CASSTRTGEFF. The CDR3 DNA sequence: TGTGCCAGCAGCACCCGGACAGGGGAGTTCTTC. The full variable domain, its missing parts supplied by reference TRBV7-2 and TRBJ2-1, is GAGVSQSPSNKVTEKGKDVELRCDPISGHTALYWYRQSLGQGLEFLIYFQGNSAPDKSGLPSDRFSAERTGGSVSTLTIQRTQQEDSAVYLCASSTRTGEFFGPGTRLTVL.

This clonotype was detected only a few times. The chain is built from TRBV5-6 and TRBJ1-1; D ambiguous. Germline CDR1 reads SGHDT; CDR2 reads YYEEEE. The CDR3 is 12 amino acids. Deletions cut 4 bases from V and 3 bases from J, with 7 bases between. Here the CDR3 reads CASSQLDTEAFF. Written as DNA, the CDR3 is TGTGCCAGCAGCCAGCTCGACACTGAAGCTTTCTTT.

The CDR3: CATSDLGREGGYTF. CDR3 bases: TGTGCCACCAGTGATTTGGGCAGGGAAGGTGGCTACACCTTC. This chain uses TRBV24-1 with TRBJ1-2, with D perhaps matching TRBD1 (5 bases). This CDR3 spans 14 amino acids. Germline assignment: CDR1 KGHDR and CDR2 SFDVKD. V gave up 0 bases and J gave up 7 bases, with 11 bases separating them.

This rearrangement joins TRBV7-2 to TRBJ2-7; D is uncertain. This CDR3 is 13 amino acids long. Germline CDR1 reads SGHTA; CDR2 reads FQGNSA. V gave up 0 bases and J gave up 6 bases, with 9 bases separating them. CDR3 bases: TGTGCCAGCAGCTTAGCGCCCCGTCGCGAGCAGTACTTC. It encodes CASSLAPRREQYF.

V is TRBV7-3 and J is TRBJ2-7, with a tentative D call TRBD2 (6 bases). Germline V gene lookup returns CDR1 SGHTA and CDR2 FQGTGA. V was trimmed by 2 bases and J by 3 bases, leaving 11 bases between them. The CDR3 has 14 amino acids. In DNA form, the CDR3 reads TGTGCCAGCAGCTTACGGTCGGGGGACTACGAGCAGTACTTC. As protein: CASSLRSGDYEQYF. Full variable domain (outside the CDR3, taken from reference TRBV7-3 and TRBJ2-7): GAGVSQTPSNKVTEKGKYVELRCDPISGHTALYWYRQSLGQGPEFLIYFQGTGAADDSGLPNDRFFAVRPEGSVSTLKIQRTERGDSAVYLCASSLRSGDYEQYFGPGTRLTVT.

The chain recombines TRBV13 with TRBJ1-1; 7 positions agree with TRBD1. The CDR3 runs to 13 residues. Trimming cost V 6 bases and J 4 bases; bases outside gene matches: 5. From germline, CDR1 is PRHDT and CDR2 FYEKMQ (reference sequence). CDR3 residues: CASRPQGITEAFF. In nucleotides, the CDR3 is TGTGCCAGCAGGCCACAGGGGATCACTGAAGCTTTCTTT.

This chain connects TRBV2 to TRBJ1-1, with D perhaps TRBD1 (5 bases). This CDR3 spans 15 amino acids. V dropped 3 bases and J dropped 4 bases, with 15 bases sitting between them. Germline CDR1 is SNHLY and CDR2 is FYNNEI. This chain's CDR3 is CASSDGQGRGTEAFF. The CDR3 coding sequence is TGTGCCAGCAGTGACGGCCAGGGAAGGGGCACTGAAGCTTTCTTT.

V usage is TRBV5-6 and J usage is TRBJ1-2; no firm D call. The CDR3 spans 12 residues. Germline V gives CDR1 SGHDT, CDR2 YYEEEE. Trimming pared 2 bases from V and 6 bases from J, leaving 8 bases between. The CDR3 loop reads CASSLLYDGYTF. The CDR3 nucleotides read TGTGCCAGCAGCTTACTGTACGATGGCTACACCTTC. Using reference TRBV5-6 and TRBJ1-2 for the parts outside the CDR3, the full variable domain is DAGVTQSPTHLIKTRGQQVTLRCSPKSGHDTVSWYQQALGQGPQFIFQYYEEEERQRGNFPDRFSGHQFPNYSSELNVNALLLGDSALYLCASSLLYDGYTFGSGTRLTVV.

The V and J genes are TRBV6-5 and TRBJ2-3; no reliable D call. V was shortened by 0 bases and J by 5 bases, with 3 bases between the two germline ends. Germline V gene lookup returns CDR1 MNHEY and CDR2 SVGAGI. The CDR3 runs to 12 residues. The CDR3, as DNA: TGTGCCAGCAGTTACTCGGGAGATACGCAGTATTTT. Its protein product is CASSYSGDTQYF.

In DNA, the CDR3 is TGTGCCAGCAGCCAAGGGAAGCTAGCGGGAAACCACGAGCAGTACTTC. Protein sequence: CASSQGKLAGNHEQYF. This sequence joins TRBV14 and TRBJ2-7; 9 nucleotides line up with TRBD2. Unmatched junction bases numbered 9, after V lost 1 base and J lost 5 bases. Germline values: CDR1 SGHDN, CDR2 FVKESK. This CDR3 contains 16 residues.

The chain joins TRBV20-1 to TRBJ2-7, with D maybe TRBD2 (5 bases). V was shortened by 0 bases and J by 3 bases, with 6 bases between the two germline ends. This CDR3 is built from 12 residues. Germline CDR1 is DFQATT and CDR2 is SNEGSKA (reference sequence). The CDR3 reads CSAREGSYEQYF. The CDR3 coding sequence is TGCAGTGCTAGAGAAGGGAGCTACGAGCAGTACTTC.

The gene calls are TRBV4-1 and TRBJ2-7; D is perhaps TRBD1 (6 bases). Between the trimmed V and J ends, which lost 1 base and 7 bases, there was a span of 11 bases. Germline-derived CDR1 and CDR2 are MGHRA and YSYEKL. The CDR3 covers 13 residues. In DNA, the CDR3 is TGCGCCAGCAGCCAAGTTGCAGGGGAGGAGCAGTACTTC. The encoded protein is CASSQVAGEEQYF.

The J gene is TRBJ1-5, the V gene TRBV9, with TRBD1 as a possible D gene (6 bases). Trimming took off 0 bases at V and 8 bases at J, with 12 bases between the two ends. The CDR3 consists of 14 residues. CDR1 SGDLS and CDR2 YYNGEE come from the germline V gene. CDR3 residues: CASSVGGGSEPQHF. Written as DNA, the CDR3 is TGTGCCAGCAGCGTAGGGGGGGGCAGCGAGCCCCAGCATTTT.

This rearrangement joins TRBV27 to TRBJ2-5, with 8 bases fitting TRBD1. After removal of 5 bases from V and 5 bases from J, the junction contained 10 bases not matched to a gene. The germline V gene has CDR1 MNHEY and CDR2 SMNVEV (reference sequence). CDR3 size: 15 residues. CDR3 protein: CASSPSTGVGETQYF. The CDR3 nucleotides are TGTGCCAGCAGTCCCTCGACAGGGGTCGGGGAGACCCAGTACTTC.

The chain is built from TRBV5-1 and TRBJ1-3; possible D gene TRBD1, 5 bases. V shed 0 bases and J shed 8 bases, with 9 bases lying between them. The CDR3 has 13 amino acids. The germline gives CDR1 SGHRS, CDR2 YFSETQ. This CDR3 is CASSLVRGDTIYF. CDR3 coding DNA: TGCGCCAGCAGCTTGGTTAGGGGAGACACCATATATTTT.

The chain uses TRBV25-1 and TRBJ2-7; D ambiguous. The CDR3 contains 12 residues. The germline gives CDR1 MGHDK, CDR2 SYGVNS. The germline V and J ends were trimmed by 6 bases and 7 bases, with 13 bases remaining between them. The CDR3 nucleotides read TGTGCCAGCAGAGCTGGCGGTCGGGAGCAGTACTTC. Encoded protein: CASRAGGREQYF.

In this sample, this clonotype turned up once. The chain uses TRBV19 and TRBJ1-1; the D gene is possibly TRBD1 (6 bases). The CDR3 loop spans 15 amino acids. CDR1 is LNHDA, CDR2 SQIVND, per germline (reference sequence). Trimming left V 9 bases short and J 0 bases short, with 17 bases between. Here the CDR3 DNA reads TGTGCCAGCAAGACAGGTAATCTTATGAACACTGAAGCTTTCTTT. It codes for CASKTGNLMNTEAFF.

The rearrangement joins TRBV9 to TRBJ1-2, with TRBD1 matching 9 bases. This CDR3 region has 16 residues. Looked up from germline, CDR1 is SGDLS and CDR2 is YYNGEE. Unmatched junction bases numbered 7, after V lost 1 base and J lost 3 bases. The CDR3 region has the DNA TGTGCCAGCAGCGTAAGAGGAACAGGGGGCGACTATGGCTACACCTTC. This encodes CASSVRGTGGDYGYTF.

This clonotype was seen just once. The chain carries TRBV7-9 and TRBJ1-1, with 8 nucleotides matching TRBD1. V lost 5 bases, J lost 5 bases, and 10 bases stayed unmatched. Germline CDR1 and CDR2: SEHNR and FQNEAQ (reference sequence). The length of the CDR3 is 15 residues. The CDR3 sequence is CASSGRQGYSTEAFF. The CDR3 region has the DNA TGTGCCAGCAGCGGACGACAGGGGTATAGTACTGAAGCTTTCTTT.

The chain couples TRBV20-1 to TRBJ2-1; no clear D gene. This CDR3 is 10 amino acids long. Germline assignment: CDR1 DFQATT and CDR2 SNEGSKA (reference sequence). Trimming took 5 bases from V and 8 from J, leaving 7 bases between them. CDR3 region: CSADPHEQFF. For the CDR3, the DNA is TGCAGTGCTGACCCCCATGAGCAGTTCTTC.

The DNA of the CDR3 is TGTGCCAGCAGTGAAAGGCAAGACAGGGGGAAAAACATTCAGTACTTC. This translates into CASSERQDRGKNIQYF. The rearrangement uses TRBV2 and TRBJ2-4; 9 positions agree with TRBD1. The CDR3 totals 16 residues. Germline V gives CDR1 SNHLY, CDR2 FYNNEI. V trimming: 2 bases; J trimming: 4 bases; junction bases outside the gene matches: 6.

This chain uses TRBV29-1 with TRBJ2-1, with 12 positions matching TRBD2. Per the germline V gene, CDR1 is SQVTM and CDR2 is ANQGSEA. Losses at the gene ends were 3 bases for V and 5 bases for J; bases not matched to a gene: 5. This CDR3 region has 15 residues. Written as DNA, the CDR3 is TGCAGCGTTGATAGACTAGCGGGAGTGCACAATGAGCAGTTCTTC. Residues: CSVDRLAGVHNEQFF.

The chain combines TRBV27 with TRBJ2-7; 8 bases map to TRBD1. Germline CDR1 and CDR2: MNHEY and SMNVEV (reference sequence). After removal of 5 bases from V and 12 bases from J, the junction contained 15 bases not matched to a gene. The CDR3 sequence is 14 residues long. The CDR3 DNA follows: TGTGCCAGCAGTCCTCCCGGGACAGGTCAGGACTTGTACTTC. Protein sequence: CASSPPGTGQDLYF.

CDR3 nucleotides: TGTGCCAGCAGCTCCATACGTAGTGCGCCGGGACTAGAGCTAGGGGAGCAGTACTTC. It specifies CASSSIRSAPGLELGEQYF. V gene TRBV7-9 combines with J gene TRBJ2-7; 8 nucleotides agree with TRBD2. The V gene's germline CDR1 is SEHNR and CDR2 FQNEAQ (reference sequence). The ends lost 4 bases at V and 7 bases at J; junction bases unmatched: 24. This CDR3 contains 19 residues.

The chain uses TRBV7-9 and TRBJ2-7; the D call may be TRBD1 or TRBD2 (7 bases each). Germline lookup yields CDR1 SEHNR and CDR2 FQNEAQ (reference sequence). With 1 base removed from V and 6 bases from J, the gap between germline ends came to 16 bases. There are 15 residues in the CDR3. The CDR3 is CASSLGDREGGEQYF. The CDR3, as DNA: TGTGCCAGCAGCTTAGGCGACAGGGAGGGCGGCGAGCAGTACTTC.

This sequence joins TRBV6-2 or TRBV6-3 and TRBJ1-4; no firm D call. Per germline, CDR1 MNHEY and CDR2 SVGEGT. There are 15 residues in the CDR3. Deletions cut 6 bases from V and 0 bases from J, with 11 bases between. CDR3 loop: CASRTPAATNEKLFF. Here the CDR3 DNA reads TGTGCCAGCAGAACCCCGGCAGCAACTAATGAAAAACTGTTTTTT.

This chain connects TRBV30 to TRBJ2-4; 7 nucleotides agree with TRBD2. Germline V gives CDR1 GTSNPN, CDR2 SVGIG (reference sequence). The CDR3 spans 12 residues. V was pared by 3 bases and J by 8 bases, with 4 bases of the junction left unmatched. The CDR3 DNA follows: TGTGCCTGGAGCGGGAGCGGGGACATTCAGTACTTC. Protein product: CAWSGSGDIQYF.